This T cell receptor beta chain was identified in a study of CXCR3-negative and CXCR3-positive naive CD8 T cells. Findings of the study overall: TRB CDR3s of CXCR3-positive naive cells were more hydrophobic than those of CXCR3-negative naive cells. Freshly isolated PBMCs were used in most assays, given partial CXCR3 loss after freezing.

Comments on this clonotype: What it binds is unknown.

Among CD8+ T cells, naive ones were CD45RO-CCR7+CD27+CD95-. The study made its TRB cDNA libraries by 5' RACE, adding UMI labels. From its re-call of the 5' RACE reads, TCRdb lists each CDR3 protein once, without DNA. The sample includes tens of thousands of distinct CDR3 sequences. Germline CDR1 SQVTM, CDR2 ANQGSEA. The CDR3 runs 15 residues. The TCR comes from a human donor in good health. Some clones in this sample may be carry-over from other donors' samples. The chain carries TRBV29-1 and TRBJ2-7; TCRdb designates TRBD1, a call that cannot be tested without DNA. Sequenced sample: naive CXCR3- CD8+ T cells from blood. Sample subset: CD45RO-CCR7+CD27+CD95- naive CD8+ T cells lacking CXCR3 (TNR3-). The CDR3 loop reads CSVEVVGTGKSEQYF.